This T cell receptor (beta chain) was recorded in a study of T-cell reconstitution after alpha-beta-depleted transplantation in children. V shed 6 bases and J 4 bases; nucleotides not matched to a gene: 12. This CDR3 has 16 residues. From germline, CDR1 is SGHVS and CDR2 FQNEAQ. Library preparation (for TCRbeta) was performed with unique molecular identifiers. Each CDR3 protein gets one entry after TCRdb re-called the PCR reads with MiXCR. This table holds some 520,000 distinct CDR3 sequences, 30% to 35% found once. The chain combines TRBV7-8 with TRBJ2-1; 7 positions agree with TRBD1. The starting material was PBMCs from the stem cell graft donor, obtained from the stem cell graft. This clonotype was obtained from a human donor who donated a stem cell graft to a child with aplastic anemia. CDR3: CASSSRAGTVYNEQFF. In DNA, the CDR3 is TGTGCCAGCAGTTCAAGAGCCGGGACAGTATACAATGAGCAGTTCTTC.